A single TCR beta chain is shown here with its context. Its antigen is undetermined. The sample comes from a study of shared clonotypes between healthy human individuals. Study summary: The study used three CD4 naive, three CD4 memory, two CD8 naive and one CD8 memory plate per donor. Whole-study results and caveats: When naive CD4 clonotypes were compared across a few donors, approximately 4.9% were shared.

Genomic DNA per cell subset filled all wells of several immunoSEQ plates. Profiling relied on immunoSEQ multiplex PCR, and the TCRdb table lists in-frame clones only, not all of them. The profile covers about 2 million clones, with about 95% appearing a single time and about 1.1% taken by the ten largest. Naive CD8 cells comprised CD45RO-negative, CCR7-positively selected cells, excluding terminally differentiated effector memory CD45RA+ cells. All the donors were Caucasian adults who lived in Nashville, Tennessee. The sequenced sample consisted of naive CD8+ T cells sorted from blood. This clonotype originated in a man aged 18 to 29 in good health.

CDR3 coding DNA: TGTGCCAGCCTCAAGACAGGGGTGAACTATGGCTACACCTTC. Encoded protein: CASLKTGVNYGYTF. The J gene is TRBJ1-2, the V gene TRBV28; 8 bases agree with TRBD1. The V gene's germline CDR1 is MDHEN and CDR2 SYDVKM. The ends lost 8 bases at V and 2 bases at J; junction bases unmatched: 7. This CDR3 has 14 amino acids.